This TCR beta chain was sequenced during a study of blood T cells in healthy people across ages. Germline V lookup: CDR1 ENHRY, CDR2 SYGVKD. V dropped 8 bases and J dropped 2 bases, with 9 bases sitting between them. The CDR3 is made up of 12 amino acids. A second PCR of about 7 to 11 cycles used a sample-barcoded 5' primer and a J-beta primer mix. A single record per CDR3 protein comes from TCRdb applying MiXCR to the 5' RACE reads. The repertoire includes hundreds of thousands of distinct CDR3 sequences, around half of them detected once, and about a sixth sits in the top ten. Only a few counts were recorded for this clonotype.

The chain joins TRBV10-3 to TRBJ1-1; a weak D match, TRBD1 (5 bases). The receptor comes from an elderly man in good health. Sequenced input: blood. DNA of the CDR3: TGTGCCATCCGGGGGGTAAACACTGAAGCTTTCTTT. Protein product: CAIRGVNTEAFF.